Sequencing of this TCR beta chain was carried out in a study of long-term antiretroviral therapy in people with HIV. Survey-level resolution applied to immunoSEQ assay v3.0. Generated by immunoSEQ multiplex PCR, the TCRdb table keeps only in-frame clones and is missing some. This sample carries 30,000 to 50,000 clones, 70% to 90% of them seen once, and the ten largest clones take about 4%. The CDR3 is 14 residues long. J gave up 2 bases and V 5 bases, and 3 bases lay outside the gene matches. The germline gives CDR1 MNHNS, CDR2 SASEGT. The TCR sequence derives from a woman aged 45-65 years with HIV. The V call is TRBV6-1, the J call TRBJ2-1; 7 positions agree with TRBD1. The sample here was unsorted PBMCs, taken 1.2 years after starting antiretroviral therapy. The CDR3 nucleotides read TGTGCCAGCAGTCCCGGGACAGCCTACAATGAGCAGTTCTTC. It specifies CASSPGTAYNEQFF.